What follows is one T cell receptor beta chain and its context. Its antigen is not identified. The CDR3 contains 14 residues. Germline V CDR1 and CDR2: SGHNT, YYREEE (reference sequence). Trimming removed 4 bases at V and 12 bases at J, with 22 bases between. The data were produced by immunoSEQ multiplex PCR, yet TCRdb's version contains in-frame clones alone and is incomplete. Here the sample spans roughly 60,000 clones, roughly 89% being singletons. These data are taken from a study of PD-1 blockade in classical Hodgkin lymphoma. For the study at large: Every 2 weeks, patients had 3 mg/kg nivolumab intravenously. Study-level findings and limits: It was reported that newly diagnosed patients had less baseline TCR diversity than healthy donors.

Documented time point: cycle 4 day 1 (C4D1), after more than five weeks of nivolumab. Every patient experienced relapse after autologous stem cell transplantation, and brentuximab vedotin exposure varied. The chain has TRBV5-4 and TRBJ1-2, with D hard to call. The receptor comes from a human donor with classical Hodgkin lymphoma. The starting material was peripheral blood mononuclear cells (PBMCs), obtained before the fourth cycle of nivolumab. DNA for the CDR3: TGTGCCAGCAGCAAAGTGGACCGACCTTCGGAAAACACCTTC. This translates into CASSKVDRPSENTF.